The entry that follows covers one T cell receptor beta chain sequence. Additional DNA sequences in this sample encode the identical CDR3. The CDR3 extends over 12 amino acids. V gave up 1 base and J gave up 5 bases, with 5 bases separating them. Per germline, CDR1 MDHEN and CDR2 SYDVKM. This specimen comes from a study of shared clonotypes between healthy human individuals. The protocol was immunoSEQ multiplex PCR, while the TCRdb copy is restricted to in-frame clones and leaves out a portion. The sample shows under 1,100,000 clones, around 78% of them seen only once. The TCR comes from a man aged 18 to 30 in good health. Some clones in this sample may be carry-over from other donors' samples. The chain combines TRBV28 with TRBJ2-5; D possibly corresponds to TRBD1 (5 bases). Source material: memory CD4+ T cells from PBMCs. Noted subset: CD45RA-negative fraction. CDR3 bases: TGTGCCAGCAGTTTATCAGGGGAGACCCAGTACTTC. This translates into CASSLSGETQYF. Based on the CDR3 plus reference TRBV28 and TRBJ2-5, the full variable domain is DVKVTQSSRYLVKRTGEKVFLECVQDMDHENMFWYRQDPGLGLRLIYFSYDVKMKEKGDIPEGYSVSREKKERFSLILESASTNQTSMYLCASSLSGETQYFGPGTRLLVL.